These 9 T cell receptor beta chains originate from one sample sequenced in a study of blood T cell repertoires in COVID-19. Clones were sequenced by immunoSEQ multiplex PCR, and TCRdb holds only the in-frame ones, with some missing. The data show around 60,000 clones, about 85% seen once. Sequenced input: peripheral blood. Source of these receptors: an elderly woman with acute or convalescent COVID-19.

The rearrangement joins TRBV7-6 to TRBJ1-6; D possibly corresponds to TRBD1 (6 bases). The CDR3 covers 15 residues. Trimming stripped 8 bases from V and 0 bases from J, with 11 bases between. Germline assignment: CDR1 SGHVS and CDR2 FNYEAQ. Here the CDR3 reads CASRGTISYNSPLHF. CDR3 sequence (DNA): TGTGCCAGCCGAGGGACAATCTCCTATAATTCACCCCTCCACTTT. The full variable domain, in which reference TRBV7-6 and TRBJ1-6 provide the parts outside the CDR3, is GAGVSQSPRYKVTKRGQDVALRCDPISGHVSLYWYRQALGQGPEFLTYFNYEAQQDKSGLPNDRFSAERPEGSISTLTIQRTEQRDSAMYRCASRGTISYNSPLHFGNGTRLTVT.

The chain uses TRBV7-9 and TRBJ2-3; tentative D call: TRBD2 (5 bases). Germline assignment: CDR1 SEHNR and CDR2 FQNEAQ (reference sequence). The CDR3 consists of 19 residues. Trimming removed 0 bases at V and 3 bases at J, with 22 bases between. CDR3 in amino acids: CASSLAGIWRPPGTDTQYF. CDR3 nucleotide sequence: TGTGCCAGCAGCTTAGCCGGTATATGGAGACCCCCGGGGACAGATACGCAGTATTTT.

The chain uses TRBV18 and TRBJ1-2, with TRBD1 matching 7 bases. V lost 3 bases and J lost 3; bases outside the gene matches: 7. The V gene's germline CDR1 is KGHSH and CDR2 LQKENI. There are 15 residues in the CDR3. DNA of the CDR3: TGTGCCAGCTCACCGGGAACAGGGGAACACTATGGCTACACCTTC. It is translated as CASSPGTGEHYGYTF.

The chain recombines TRBV28 with TRBJ2-7; D possibly corresponds to TRBD1 (5 bases). Germline-derived CDR1 and CDR2 are MDHEN and SYDVKM. The CDR3 is 13 amino acids. V was cut by 5 bases and J by 3 bases, with 11 bases left in between. CDR3 DNA: TGTGCCAGCAGTACCCTCACAGGCTACGAGCAGTACTTC. It translates to CASSTLTGYEQYF.

In its sample, this clone was seen once. CDR3 sequence reads: CASSQESQHGGTGGLIEQFF. The CDR3 coding sequence is TGCGCCAGCAGCCAAGAGAGTCAACATGGGGGGACAGGGGGCTTGATTGAGCAGTTCTTC. The J gene is TRBJ2-1, the V gene TRBV4-1, with 12 bases identical to TRBD1. V gave up 0 bases and J gave up 9 bases; unmatched junction bases: 18. Germline CDR1 is MGHRA and CDR2 is YSYEKL. This CDR3 region has 20 residues.

This sequence joins TRBV4-1 and TRBJ2-3; 9 bases align to TRBD2. Germline V gives CDR1 MGHRA, CDR2 YSYEKL. V lost 4 bases to trimming and J lost 7 bases; unmatched junction nucleotides: 6. The CDR3 has 14 amino acids. The CDR3 is CASSLGLATNTQYF. CDR3 DNA: TGCGCCAGCAGCCTCGGACTAGCGACTAATACGCAGTATTTT.

V is TRBV5-4 and J is TRBJ2-4; tentative D call: TRBD2 (5 bases). From germline, CDR1 is SGHNT and CDR2 YYREEE (reference sequence). V was pared by 4 bases and J by 7 bases, with 15 bases between. This CDR3 has 14 amino acids. This CDR3 reads CASSLPGTRNIQYF. DNA of the CDR3: TGTGCCAGCAGCCTGCCGGGAACCAGGAACATTCAGTACTTC.

The chain uses TRBV19 and TRBJ2-1, with D possibly TRBD1 on 5 matching bases. Between the trimmed V and J ends, which lost 1 base and 4 bases, there was a span of 14 bases. Germline CDR1 is LNHDA and CDR2 is SQIVND (reference sequence). The CDR3 totals 16 residues. The CDR3, as DNA: TGTGCCAGTAGTATAGTCGCACAACCAGGGTACAATGAGCAGTTCTTC. It codes for CASSIVAQPGYNEQFF.

This rearrangement joins TRBV7-2 to TRBJ2-3, with 8 bases that match TRBD2. J was trimmed by 5 bases and V by 5 bases; bases with no gene match: 15. Germline CDR1 is SGHTA and CDR2 is FQGNSA. This CDR3 comprises 17 residues. DNA of the CDR3: TGTGCCAGCAGCCCGTTTATCGGGGGGGCTCGGGAAGATACGCAGTATTTT. Translated, it gives CASSPFIGGAREDTQYF.